This is a list of T cell receptor beta chains from one sample in a study of neurological immune-mediated disorders. MiXCR, run by TCRdb on the 5' RACE reads, gives a single entry per CDR3 protein. The sample consists of more than 75,000 distinct CDR3 sequences, approximately 4.3% of them appearing once. Sequenced input: PBMCs. The receptors originated from a woman aged 55-70 years with multiple sclerosis. CDR3s include the opening cysteine and the closing phenylalanine or tryptophan. Each record gives: D gene, clone size, CDR3 length, J gene, V gene, CDR3 protein, CDR3 DNA. The D gene is left open where the match is weak. A row's size may be missing; if present it is once, few, many or a size class.

d_call: TRBD1
clone_size: many
cdr3_length: 14
j_call: TRBJ1-5
v_call: TRBV20-1
cdr3_aa: CSALDRAGNQPQHF
cdr3_nt: TGCAGTGCACTAGACAGGGCCGGCAATCAGCCCCAGCATTTT

d_call: TRBD1
clone_size: many
cdr3_length: 15
j_call: TRBJ2-2
v_call: TRBV20-1
cdr3_aa: CSARKGQGWTGELFF
cdr3_nt: TGCAGTGCTAGGAAGGGACAGGGGTGGACCGGGGAGCTGTTTTTT

d_call: NA
clone_size: many
cdr3_length: 15
j_call: TRBJ1-1
v_call: TRBV6-5
cdr3_aa: CASRWAGPTNTEAFF
cdr3_nt: TGTGCCAGCAGGTGGGCAGGACCAACGAACACTGAAGCTTTCTTT

d_call: NA
clone_size: many
cdr3_length: 14
j_call: TRBJ2-7
v_call: TRBV6-5
cdr3_aa: CASSYGGASDEQYF
cdr3_nt: TGTGCCAGCAGTTACGGGGGGGCTTCGGACGAGCAGTACTTC

d_call: NA
clone_size: many
cdr3_length: 12
j_call: TRBJ1-2
v_call: TRBV5-1
cdr3_aa: CASRESHYGYTF
cdr3_nt: TGCGCCAGCAGAGAGTCCCACTATGGCTACACCTTC

d_call: NA
clone_size: few
cdr3_length: 15
j_call: TRBJ2-7
v_call: TRBV20-1
cdr3_aa: CSAPAGGHPPYEQYF
cdr3_nt: TGCAGTGCTCCCGCGGGCGGGCATCCGCCCTACGAGCAGTACTTC

d_call: NA
clone_size: many
cdr3_length: 15
j_call: TRBJ2-1
v_call: TRBV11-2
cdr3_aa: CASSLEVGGGYEQFF
cdr3_nt: TGTGCCAGCAGCTTAGAGGTCGGCGGGGGCTATGAGCAGTTCTTC

d_call: NA
clone_size: many
cdr3_length: 14
j_call: TRBJ2-7
v_call: TRBV5-8
cdr3_aa: CASSLAPDIYEQYF
cdr3_nt: TGTGCCAGCAGCTTGGCCCCAGACATCTACGAGCAGTACTTC

d_call: NA
clone_size: many
cdr3_length: 12
j_call: TRBJ2-3
v_call: TRBV29-1
cdr3_aa: CSVPAVADTQYF
cdr3_nt: TGCAGCGTCCCTGCCGTTGCAGATACGCAGTATTTT

d_call: NA
clone_size: many
cdr3_length: 15
j_call: TRBJ1-5
v_call: TRBV12-5
cdr3_aa: CASGLGEVFNQPQHF
cdr3_nt: TGTGCTAGTGGTTTGGGGGAAGTATTCAATCAGCCCCAGCATTTT

d_call: NA
clone_size: many
cdr3_length: 15
j_call: TRBJ2-6
v_call: TRBV6-4
cdr3_aa: CASSDDTSGANVLTF
cdr3_nt: TGTGCCAGCAGCGACGACACCTCTGGGGCCAACGTCCTGACTTTC

d_call: TRBD2
clone_size: many
cdr3_length: 15
j_call: TRBJ2-3
v_call: TRBV20-1
cdr3_aa: CSAGTSGGAPDTQYF
cdr3_nt: TGCAGTGCTGGTACTAGCGGGGGGGCCCCAGATACGCAGTATTTT

d_call: NA
clone_size: many
cdr3_length: 15
j_call: TRBJ1-5
v_call: TRBV4-1
cdr3_aa: CASSQGNSDNQPQHF
cdr3_nt: TGCGCCAGCAGCCAGGGGAACAGTGATAATCAGCCCCAGCATTTT

d_call: NA
clone_size: many
cdr3_length: 12
j_call: TRBJ1-2
v_call: TRBV7-9
cdr3_aa: CASRGYLEGYTF
cdr3_nt: TGTGCCAGCAGGGGGTATTTAGAAGGCTACACCTTC

d_call: NA
clone_size: NA
cdr3_length: 13
j_call: TRBJ2-7
v_call: TRBV7-3
cdr3_aa: CASSLTGVYEQYF
cdr3_nt: TGTGCCAGCAGCTTAACAGGGGTCTACGAGCAGTACTTC

d_call: TRBD1
clone_size: many
cdr3_length: 14
j_call: TRBJ2-3
v_call: TRBV12-3/TRBV12-4
cdr3_aa: CASSLDRGEDTQYF
cdr3_nt: TGTGCCAGCAGTTTGGACAGGGGAGAAGATACGCAGTATTTT

d_call: NA
clone_size: many
cdr3_length: 14
j_call: TRBJ2-1
v_call: TRBV5-8
cdr3_aa: CASTRLYDDNEQFF
cdr3_nt: TGTGCCAGCACCCGACTCTACGATGACAATGAGCAGTTCTTC

d_call: NA
clone_size: many
cdr3_length: 16
j_call: TRBJ2-2
v_call: TRBV29-1
cdr3_aa: CSVLGRGALNTGELFF
cdr3_nt: TGCAGCGTTCTTGGCCGGGGGGCGTTGAACACCGGGGAGCTGTTTTTT

d_call: TRBD1
clone_size: many
cdr3_length: 15
j_call: TRBJ2-7
v_call: TRBV20-1
cdr3_aa: CSARAGTATFYEQYF
cdr3_nt: TGCAGTGCTAGAGCCGGGACAGCTACCTTCTACGAGCAGTACTTC

d_call: TRBD2
clone_size: many
cdr3_length: 16
j_call: TRBJ2-1
v_call: TRBV12-5
cdr3_aa: CASGPPGGGAPNEQFF
cdr3_nt: TGTGCTAGTGGTCCCCCGGGCGGGGGGGCCCCCAATGAGCAGTTCTTC

d_call: TRBD2
clone_size: many
cdr3_length: 15
j_call: TRBJ2-1
v_call: TRBV6-5
cdr3_aa: CASSLGGAGYNEQFF
cdr3_nt: TGTGCCAGCAGTCTCGGGGGGGCTGGGTACAATGAGCAGTTCTTC

d_call: TRBD1
clone_size: many
cdr3_length: 16
j_call: TRBJ1-6
v_call: TRBV7-8
cdr3_aa: CASRLTGVSYNSPLHF
cdr3_nt: TGTGCCAGCAGGTTGACAGGGGTGTCCTATAATTCACCCCTCCACTTT

d_call: NA
clone_size: many
cdr3_length: 13
j_call: TRBJ1-1
v_call: TRBV28
cdr3_aa: CASTSRQATEAFF
cdr3_nt: TGTGCCAGCACCTCCCGACAGGCCACTGAAGCTTTCTTT

d_call: TRBD1
clone_size: many
cdr3_length: 15
j_call: TRBJ2-2
v_call: TRBV5-1
cdr3_aa: CASSFWTGETGELFF
cdr3_nt: TGCGCCAGCAGCTTTTGGACAGGGGAAACCGGGGAGCTGTTTTTT

d_call: TRBD2
clone_size: NA
cdr3_length: 17
j_call: TRBJ2-3
v_call: TRBV9
cdr3_aa: CASSVDLAGPSTDTQYF
cdr3_nt: TGTGCCAGCAGCGTAGATCTAGCGGGCCCTAGCACAGATACGCAGTATTTT

d_call: TRBD1
clone_size: many
cdr3_length: 15
j_call: TRBJ1-1
v_call: TRBV9
cdr3_aa: CASSAGTGGNTEAFF
cdr3_nt: TGTGCCAGCAGCGCTGGGACAGGGGGGAACACTGAAGCTTTCTTT

d_call: TRBD1
clone_size: many
cdr3_length: 13
j_call: TRBJ1-2
v_call: TRBV20-1
cdr3_aa: CSARDKGAGGYTF
cdr3_nt: TGCAGTGCTAGAGATAAGGGGGCGGGTGGCTACACCTTC

d_call: NA
clone_size: many
cdr3_length: 13
j_call: TRBJ2-5
v_call: TRBV12-3/TRBV12-4
cdr3_aa: CASSSLTGETQYF
cdr3_nt: TGTGCCAGCAGCTCCCTCACGGGCGAGACCCAGTACTTC

d_call: NA
clone_size: many
cdr3_length: 11
j_call: TRBJ2-7
v_call: TRBV5-5
cdr3_aa: CASSLINEQYF
cdr3_nt: TGTGCCAGCAGCTTGATCAACGAGCAGTACTTC

d_call: NA
clone_size: NA
cdr3_length: 15
j_call: TRBJ1-1
v_call: TRBV6-1
cdr3_aa: CASSEGSIPNTEAFF
cdr3_nt: TGTGCCAGCAGTGAAGGTTCTATACCGAACACTGAAGCTTTCTTT

d_call: TRBD1
clone_size: many
cdr3_length: 15
j_call: TRBJ2-5
v_call: TRBV7-2
cdr3_aa: CASSGRDREGGTQYF
cdr3_nt: TGTGCCAGCAGCGGACGGGACAGGGAGGGTGGGACCCAGTACTTC

d_call: NA
clone_size: medium-sized
cdr3_length: 14
j_call: TRBJ1-5
v_call: TRBV20-1
cdr3_aa: CSAPYRGTNQPQHF
cdr3_nt: TGCAGTGCTCCCTACCGAGGGACAAATCAGCCCCAGCATTTT

d_call: TRBD1
clone_size: many
cdr3_length: 15
j_call: TRBJ1-1
v_call: TRBV5-1
cdr3_aa: CASSLPGQVITEAFF
cdr3_nt: TGCGCCAGCAGCTTGCCGGGACAGGTGATCACTGAAGCTTTCTTT

d_call: NA
clone_size: many
cdr3_length: 14
j_call: TRBJ2-2
v_call: TRBV20-1
cdr3_aa: CSASSGPRTGELFF
cdr3_nt: TGCAGTGCTAGTTCGGGACCGAGAACCGGGGAGCTGTTTTTT

d_call: NA
clone_size: many
cdr3_length: 15
j_call: TRBJ1-2
v_call: TRBV5-1
cdr3_aa: CASSLETASNYGYTF
cdr3_nt: TGCGCCAGCAGCTTGGAGACAGCCTCTAACTATGGCTACACCTTC

d_call: NA
clone_size: many
cdr3_length: 14
j_call: TRBJ1-1
v_call: TRBV7-9
cdr3_aa: CASTPGQLNTEAFF
cdr3_nt: TGTGCCAGCACCCCCGGGCAGTTGAACACTGAAGCTTTCTTT

d_call: NA
clone_size: many
cdr3_length: 16
j_call: TRBJ1-6
v_call: TRBV5-1
cdr3_aa: CASSLGAGLSKSPLHF
cdr3_nt: TGCGCCAGCAGCTTGGGAGCAGGCTTGTCGAAGTCACCCCTCCACTTT

d_call: NA
clone_size: many
cdr3_length: 15
j_call: TRBJ1-5
v_call: TRBV5-8
cdr3_aa: CASSPGSRRSQPQHF
cdr3_nt: TGTGCCAGCAGCCCGGGGTCCCGACGCAGTCAGCCCCAGCATTTT

d_call: TRBD1
clone_size: many
cdr3_length: 14
j_call: TRBJ1-1
v_call: TRBV20-1
cdr3_aa: CSASSQGGTTEAFF
cdr3_nt: TGCAGTGCTAGCTCACAGGGGGGAACCACTGAAGCTTTCTTT

d_call: NA
clone_size: many
cdr3_length: 15
j_call: TRBJ2-7
v_call: TRBV3-1
cdr3_aa: CASSQDGGTSYEQYF
cdr3_nt: TGTGCCAGCAGCCAAGATGGCGGGACCTCCTACGAGCAGTACTTC

d_call: NA
clone_size: many
cdr3_length: 13
j_call: TRBJ1-2
v_call: TRBV12-3/TRBV12-4
cdr3_aa: CASSPDRRYGYTF
cdr3_nt: TGTGCCAGCAGTCCCGACAGGAGGTATGGCTACACCTTC

d_call: NA
clone_size: many
cdr3_length: 17
j_call: TRBJ2-3
v_call: TRBV7-9
cdr3_aa: CASSSPSGRTSTDTQYF
cdr3_nt: TGTGCCAGCAGCTCTCCAAGCGGACGGACTAGCACAGATACGCAGTATTTT

d_call: TRBD1
clone_size: many
cdr3_length: 16
j_call: TRBJ2-1
v_call: TRBV12-3/TRBV12-4
cdr3_aa: CASSSLGQGARNEQFF
cdr3_nt: TGTGCCAGCAGCTCCCTCGGACAGGGGGCGCGGAATGAGCAGTTCTTC

d_call: NA
clone_size: many
cdr3_length: 14
j_call: TRBJ1-5
v_call: TRBV12-3/TRBV12-4
cdr3_aa: CASSPIGPNQPQHF
cdr3_nt: TGTGCCAGCAGTCCGATCGGGCCAAATCAGCCCCAGCATTTT

d_call: NA
clone_size: many
cdr3_length: 15
j_call: TRBJ2-3
v_call: TRBV7-2
cdr3_aa: CASSPGGQGTDTQYF
cdr3_nt: TGTGCCAGCAGCCCCGGGGGGCAGGGCACAGATACGCAGTATTTT

d_call: TRBD1
clone_size: many
cdr3_length: 16
j_call: TRBJ2-7
v_call: TRBV5-1
cdr3_aa: CASSLNRDRGTYEQYF
cdr3_nt: TGCGCCAGCAGCTTGAATCGGGACAGGGGTACCTACGAGCAGTACTTC

d_call: NA
clone_size: many
cdr3_length: 15
j_call: TRBJ2-1
v_call: TRBV3-1
cdr3_aa: CASSQDQGSYNEQFF
cdr3_nt: TGTGCCAGCAGCCAAGACCAGGGATCCTACAATGAGCAGTTCTTC

d_call: NA
clone_size: many
cdr3_length: 14
j_call: TRBJ2-7
v_call: TRBV20-1
cdr3_aa: CSARSADLSYEQYF
cdr3_nt: TGCAGTGCTAGATCGGCGGACCTCTCCTACGAGCAGTACTTC